This T cell receptor (beta chain) was sequenced during a study of blood T cell repertoires in COVID-19. Overall study context: Material from acute and convalescent COVID-19 was sourced from the United States, Italy and Spain. PBMCs, B-cell-depleted T cells, or T cells provided the cDNA or gDNA that made up the material.

Seattle patients were enrolled while actively infected and followed longitudinally. Per the study methods: Reference gene primers were amplified, and this amplification served to estimate nucleated cell counts. The assay was immunoSEQ multiplex PCR, and TCRdb's table has in-frame clones only and misses some. Clonal size and the V and J genes are those of that table, whereas D and trimming came from the DNA. The sample yields under 200,000 clones, around 84% seen once. This CDR3 is 14 amino acids long. Germline CDR1 and CDR2: SEHNR and FQNEAQ (reference sequence). The V end was cut by 2 bases, the J end by 8 bases, with 15 bases between.

The clonotype was recovered from a woman aged 60-75 years with COVID-19, enrolled during active disease. The chain employs TRBV7-9 and TRBJ1-2, with unresolved D. Sample: peripheral blood. CDR3 residues: CASSLLARSGGYTF. In DNA form, the CDR3 reads TGTGCCAGCAGCTTATTGGCCAGATCGGGAGGCTACACCTTC.